This T cell receptor (beta chain) stems from a study of T cell responses to AZD1222 COVID-19 vaccine (dated by TCRdb to the early 2020s). In the study overall: AZD1222 recipients with second doses at about 4 weeks or about 12 weeks were pooled, because spike-specific TCR depth and breadth did not differ between schedules. TCR sequencing covered 233 trial participants: approximately 200 given two doses of AZD1222 and 26 given two doses of MenACWY control vaccine. Trial participants were enrolled by age into subgroups of 18-55, 56-69 and 70-plus years, and roughly 150, 30 and 60 TCR-sequenced participants, respectively, were included in these subgroups. What the authors observed across the whole study: The whole spike protein was spanned by vaccine-associated CD4 TCRs, and dominant responses were seen in regions 160-218 and 743-854. Conclusions about previously exposed vaccinees were limited because only six or seven AZD1222 recipients were SARS-CoV-2 seropositive at baseline. Most participants were white British and females outnumbered males, and the authors suggested that clonal diversity may have been underestimated. Because no day 14 peak-response samples were available, the repertoires could be characterized only after the peak T cell response. Reportedly, close to half of the unique spike-specific TCRs recognized epitopes lying outside the regions that are mutated in the B.1.351 and B.1.1.7 variants. After two AZD1222 doses, spike-specific TCR breadth and depth were significantly higher than at day 0 and than in MenACWY recipients. The 56-69-year group was small, and its depth increase did not reach significance, likely because of low power.

The CDR3 regions of human TCRbeta chains were analyzed by immunosequencing. In the source study's methods: TCRs in the repertoires were matched against a reference library of SARS-CoV-2-specific TCRs that had been generated with the MIRA antigen-specificity platform. Breadth was defined as the fraction of unique TCRs that were SARS-CoV-2-associated. Depth was defined as the fraction of total T cells that were SARS-CoV-2-associated. Using the MIRA data, every spike-specific TCR was mapped to the spike region that the TCR reacted to and assigned to either a CD4 or a CD8 class. Log10-transformed breadth and depth values were compared by one-way ANOVA with Sidak's multiple comparisons tests. TCRdb stores this immuneACCESS table with in-frame sequences only. Part of the clones is absent; in the studies checked, under half of the shortfall reflects unresolved V genes, and no reason is known for the rest. V and J calls plus clone size are reproduced from that table; the DNA served to infer D and trimming. The sample table lists about 260,000 clones, 90% to 95% of them with a count of one. Of the sample, around 0.58% is held by the ten largest clones.

Reading the germline V gene gives CDR1 SGHDT and CDR2 YYEEEE. V loses 0 bases, J loses 2 bases, and the germline ends lie 12 bases apart. Including the terminal cysteine and phenylalanine, the CDR3 comprises 16 residues. This entry keeps only the CDR3 DNA: 48 bases, framed from base 1. Comments on this clone: Its antigen has not been determined. The sample holds no much larger clone one base away, and base qualities are not on file.

The label giving this sample's time point can be read as: baseline before first vaccination. Samples from vaccinated people were obtained from the UK trials COV001 and COV002, which included a single-blind randomized controlled phase 2/3 trial of AZD1222 (ChAdOx1 nCoV-19) in healthy adults. For TCRbeta chain sequencing, PBMC samples from trial participants were taken at day 0 and at day 28 after the second dose. The sequences come from peripheral blood, collected on day 0 of AZD1222 vaccination. The V and J segments used are TRBV5-6 and TRBJ1-3; the D gene is not confidently resolved. The sequence was obtained from an adult in good health. For the CDR3, the sequence is CASSLAYGGTGNTIYF. The DNA sequence is TGTGCCAGCAGCTTGGCCTATGGAGGGACTGGAAACACCATATATTTT.